This T cell receptor beta chain was profiled in a study of OX40 agonist ivuxolimab in advanced cancers. Study-wide results and caveats: At 0.1 to 3.0 mg/kg and by week 6, CD4+ and CD8+ T cells in the blood had expanded clonally.

The table came from immunoSEQ multiplex PCR; TCRdb's copy has only in-frame clones and leaves some out. The profile covers approximately 71,000 clones, with about 93% appearing a single time and 15% to 17% taken by the ten largest. Notes on this clone: As yet, its antigen is unknown.

Trimming cost V 4 bases and J 1 base, with 18 bases left between them. CDR1 is SGHRS, CDR2 YFSETQ, per germline. CDR3 length: 17 amino acids. This sample comprised CD4+ or CD8+ T cells sorted from blood, obtained in a trial of the OX40 agonist ivuxolimab. The clonotype was recovered from an adult with an advanced solid tumor such as melanoma, head and neck, liver or kidney cancer. The genes are TRBV5-1 and TRBJ2-4; D may be TRBD2 (5 bases). CDR3 coding DNA: TGCGCCAGCAGCGACGGTTTAGGGTGGGAGGCCAAAAACATTCAGTACTTC. It encodes CASSDGLGWEAKNIQYF.